This T cell receptor (beta chain) emerged from a study of T cell changes during pregnancy in multiple sclerosis. This CDR3 contains 15 residues. CDR1 is MNHEY, CDR2 SVGAGI, per germline. Repertoires were generated with immunoSEQ multiplex PCR, while TCRdb's copy carries only in-frame clones and drops some. The table lists roughly 120,000 clones, approximately 94% of them singletons. In this sample, this clone turned up once. The TCR comes from a female donor with multiple sclerosis, enrolled in a pregnancy study. The sample consisted of peripheral blood, taken before pregnancy. V and J are TRBV6-5 and TRBJ2-5; weak D call: TRBD1 (6 bases). The DNA end lines up better with TRBJ2-7; the J call may be wrong. The CDR3 DNA sequence: TGTGCCAGCAGCCAAGACAGGCGAATATCCTACGAGCAGTACTTC. This codes for CASSQDRRISYEQYF.